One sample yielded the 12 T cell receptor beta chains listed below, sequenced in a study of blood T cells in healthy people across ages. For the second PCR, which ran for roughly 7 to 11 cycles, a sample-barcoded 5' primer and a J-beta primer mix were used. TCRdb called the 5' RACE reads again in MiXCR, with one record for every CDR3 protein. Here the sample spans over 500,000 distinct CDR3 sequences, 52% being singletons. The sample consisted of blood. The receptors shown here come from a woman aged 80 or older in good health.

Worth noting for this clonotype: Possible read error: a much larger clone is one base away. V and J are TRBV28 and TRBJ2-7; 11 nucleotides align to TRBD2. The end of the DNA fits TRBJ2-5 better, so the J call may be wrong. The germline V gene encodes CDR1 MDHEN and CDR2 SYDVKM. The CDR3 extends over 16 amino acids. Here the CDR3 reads CASSLFSGRAPKTQYF. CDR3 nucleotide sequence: TGTGCCAGCAGCCTATTTAGCGGGAGGGCCCCTAAGACCCAGTACTTC.

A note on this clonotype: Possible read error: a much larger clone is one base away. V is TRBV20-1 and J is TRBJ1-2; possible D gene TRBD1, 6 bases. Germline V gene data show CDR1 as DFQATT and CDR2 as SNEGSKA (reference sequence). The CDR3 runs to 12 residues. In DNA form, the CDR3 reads TGCAGGGCTAGAGGGAACAGGGAAGACTACACCTTC. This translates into CRARGNREDYTF.

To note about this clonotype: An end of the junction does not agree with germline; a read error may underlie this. In nucleotides, the CDR3 is TGTGCCACCGTGTGGAGCGGGAGCGCAGATACGCGGTATTTT. Translating it yields CATVWSGSADTRYF. The chain has TRBV12-3 or TRBV12-4 and TRBJ2-3, with TRBD2 matching over 8 bases. This CDR3 comprises 14 residues.

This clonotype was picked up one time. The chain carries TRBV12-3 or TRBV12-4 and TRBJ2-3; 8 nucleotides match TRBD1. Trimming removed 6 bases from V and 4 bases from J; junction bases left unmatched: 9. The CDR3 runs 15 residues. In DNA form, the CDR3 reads TGTGCCAGCAGCCGTCCCAGGGGGCGGGCAGATACGCAGTATTTT. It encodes CASSRPRGRADTQYF.

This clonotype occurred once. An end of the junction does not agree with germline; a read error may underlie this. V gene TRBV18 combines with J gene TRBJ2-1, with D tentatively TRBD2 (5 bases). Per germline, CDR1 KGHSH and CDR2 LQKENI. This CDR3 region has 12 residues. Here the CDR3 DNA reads TGTGCCAGCTCACCAGTACTAGGCGAGCAGTTTTTC. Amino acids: CASSPVLGEQFF. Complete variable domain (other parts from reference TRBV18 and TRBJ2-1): NAGVMQNPRHLVRRRGQEARLRCSPMKGHSHVYWYRQLPEEGLKFMVYLQKENIIDESGMPKERFSAEFPKEGPSILRIQQVVRGDSAAYFCASSPVLGEQFFGPGTRLTVL.

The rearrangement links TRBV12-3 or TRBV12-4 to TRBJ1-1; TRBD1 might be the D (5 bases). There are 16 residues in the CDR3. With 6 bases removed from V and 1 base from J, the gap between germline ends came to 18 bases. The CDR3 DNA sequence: TGTGCCAGCAGCCCTCTGATTTCAGGGAGGAACACTGAAGCTTTCTTT. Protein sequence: CASSPLISGRNTEAFF.

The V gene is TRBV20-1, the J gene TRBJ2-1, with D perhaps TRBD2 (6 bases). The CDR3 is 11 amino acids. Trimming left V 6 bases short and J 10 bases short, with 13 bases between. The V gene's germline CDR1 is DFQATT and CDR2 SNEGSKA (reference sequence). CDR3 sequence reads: CSASGTLEQFF. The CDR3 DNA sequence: TGCAGTGCCTCCGGGACTCTCGAGCAGTTCTTC.

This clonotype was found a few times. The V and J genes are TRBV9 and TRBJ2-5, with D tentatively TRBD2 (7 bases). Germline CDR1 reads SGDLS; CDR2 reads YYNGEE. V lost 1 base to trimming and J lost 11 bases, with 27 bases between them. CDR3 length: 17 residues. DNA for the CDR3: TGTGCCAGCAGCGTAACAAATCCGGGGGCCGGGGGGAATGAGCAGTACTTC. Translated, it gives CASSVTNPGAGGNEQYF.

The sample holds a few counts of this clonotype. The CDR3 DNA sequence: TGTGCCAGCAGCCAAGATTGCCACACTAGGTGGGAATACGAGCAGTACTTC. Protein product: CASSQDCHTRWEYEQYF. The chain uses TRBV3-1 and TRBJ2-7; tentatively, D is TRBD2 (5 bases). V was trimmed by 0 bases and J by 4 bases, leaving 19 bases between them. This CDR3 is built from 17 residues. Per the germline V gene, CDR1 is LGHDT and CDR2 is YNNKEL (reference sequence).

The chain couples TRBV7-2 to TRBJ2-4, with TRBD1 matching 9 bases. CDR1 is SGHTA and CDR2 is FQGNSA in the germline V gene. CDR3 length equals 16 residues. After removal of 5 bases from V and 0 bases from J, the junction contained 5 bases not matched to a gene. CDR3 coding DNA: TGTGCCAGCAGCCACCGGACAGGGGCAGCCAAAAACATTCAGTACTTC. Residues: CASSHRTGAAKNIQYF. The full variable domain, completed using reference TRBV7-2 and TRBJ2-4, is GAGVSQSPSNKVTEKGKDVELRCDPISGHTALYWYRQSLGQGLEFLIYFQGNSAPDKSGLPSDRFSAERTGGSVSTLTIQRTQQEDSAVYLCASSHRTGAAKNIQYFGAGTRLSVL.

The CDR3 loop is CATSDQPNRLAGGAQFF. CDR3 nucleotide sequence: TGTGCCACCAGTGACCAGCCTAATAGACTAGCGGGAGGGGCGCAGTTCTTC. The gene calls are TRBV24-1 and TRBJ2-1; 14 positions agree with TRBD2. Germline V CDR1 and CDR2: KGHDR, SFDVKD. The V segment lost 4 bases and the J segment 12 bases; nucleotides outside the gene matches: 13. There are 17 residues in the CDR3.

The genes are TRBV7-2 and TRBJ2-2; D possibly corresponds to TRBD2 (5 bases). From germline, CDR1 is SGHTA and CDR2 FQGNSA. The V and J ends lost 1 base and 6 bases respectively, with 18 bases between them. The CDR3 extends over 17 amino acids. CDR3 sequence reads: CASSLVDLRTRAGELFF. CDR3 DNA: TGTGCCAGCAGCTTAGTAGATCTCAGGACGAGGGCCGGGGAGCTGTTTTTT. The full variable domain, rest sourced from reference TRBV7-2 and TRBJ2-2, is GAGVSQSPSNKVTEKGKDVELRCDPISGHTALYWYRQSLGQGLEFLIYFQGNSAPDKSGLPSDRFSAERTGGSVSTLTIQRTQQEDSAVYLCASSLVDLRTRAGELFFGEGSRLTVL.